This T cell receptor (beta chain) is from a study of CD8 T cells in Susac syndrome. RNA totalling about 0.45 to 1 ug underwent reverse transcription with random hexamers. The authors amplified TCR beta CDR3 across 54 Vbeta and 13 Jbeta using immunoSEQ multiplex PCR. Each CDR3 protein is one row after TCRdb ran MiXCR on the immunoSEQ multiplex PCR reads. The sample has tens of thousands of distinct CDR3 sequences; around 93% are singletons. Germline CDR1 reads WSHSY; CDR2 reads SAAADI. V lost 2 bases, J lost 3 bases, and 6 bases stayed unmatched. There are 16 residues in the CDR3. With regard to this clonotype: The antigen remains unidentified.

Findings and limits, study-wide: That the number of individuals in its TCR sequencing and HLA analysis was relatively small was acknowledged by the study. CD8+ clonal expansion in Susac peaked in TEMRA cells and active patients.

This clonotype was sampled from a human donor with Susac syndrome. The chain couples TRBV10-2 to TRBJ2-1; 8 bases are shared with TRBD2. The specimen sequenced was CD8+ T cells from PBMCs. The CDR3 DNA reads as TGCGCCAGCAGTGAGAGGAGCGGGAGTTTCTACAATGAGCAGTTCTTC. It encodes CASSERSGSFYNEQFF.